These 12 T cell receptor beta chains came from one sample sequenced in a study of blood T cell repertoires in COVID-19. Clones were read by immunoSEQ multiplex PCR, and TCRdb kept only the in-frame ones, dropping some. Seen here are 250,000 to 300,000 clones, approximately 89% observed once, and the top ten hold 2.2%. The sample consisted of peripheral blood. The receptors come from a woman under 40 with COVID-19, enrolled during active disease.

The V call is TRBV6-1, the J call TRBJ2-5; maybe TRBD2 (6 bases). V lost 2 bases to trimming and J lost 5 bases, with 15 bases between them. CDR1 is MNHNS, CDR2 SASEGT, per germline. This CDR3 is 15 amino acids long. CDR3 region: CASSEMGDWLETQYF. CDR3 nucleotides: TGTGCCAGCAGTGAAATGGGGGACTGGCTTGAGACCCAGTACTTC.

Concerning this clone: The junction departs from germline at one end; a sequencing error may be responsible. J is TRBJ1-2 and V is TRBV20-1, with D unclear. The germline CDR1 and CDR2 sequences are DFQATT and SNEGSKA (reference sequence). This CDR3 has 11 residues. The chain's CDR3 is CSVRFRRGYTF. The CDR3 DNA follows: TGCAGTGTTAGATTTCGGCGGGGCTACACCTTC.

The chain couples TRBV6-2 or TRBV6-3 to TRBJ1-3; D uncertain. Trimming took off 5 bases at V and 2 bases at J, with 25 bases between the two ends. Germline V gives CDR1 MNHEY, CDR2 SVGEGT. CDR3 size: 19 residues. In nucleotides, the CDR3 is TGTGCCAGCAGTCAACCCCCCGTGATCGGGATCGGAGCTGGAAACACCATATATTTT. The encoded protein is CASSQPPVIGIGAGNTIYF.

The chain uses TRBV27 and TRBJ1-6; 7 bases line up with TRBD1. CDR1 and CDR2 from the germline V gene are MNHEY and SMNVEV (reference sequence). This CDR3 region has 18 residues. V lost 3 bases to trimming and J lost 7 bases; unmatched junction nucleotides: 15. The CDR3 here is CASSLYPGTASFNSPLHF. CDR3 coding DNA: TGTGCCAGCAGTTTGTACCCCGGGACAGCCTCGTTCAATTCACCCCTCCACTTT.

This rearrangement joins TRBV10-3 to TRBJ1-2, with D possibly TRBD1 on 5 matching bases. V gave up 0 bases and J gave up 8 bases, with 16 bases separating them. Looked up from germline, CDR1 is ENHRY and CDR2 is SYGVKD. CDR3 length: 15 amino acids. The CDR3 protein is CAISESDSTQGGYTF. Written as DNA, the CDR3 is TGTGCCATCAGTGAGTCCGACAGCACCCAAGGGGGCTACACCTTC.

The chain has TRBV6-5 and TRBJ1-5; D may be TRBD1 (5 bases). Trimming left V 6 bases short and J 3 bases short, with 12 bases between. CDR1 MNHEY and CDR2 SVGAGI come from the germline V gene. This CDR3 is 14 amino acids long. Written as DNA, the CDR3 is TGTGCCAGCAGACTGGACACGAACAATCAGCCCCAGCATTTT. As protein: CASRLDTNNQPQHF.

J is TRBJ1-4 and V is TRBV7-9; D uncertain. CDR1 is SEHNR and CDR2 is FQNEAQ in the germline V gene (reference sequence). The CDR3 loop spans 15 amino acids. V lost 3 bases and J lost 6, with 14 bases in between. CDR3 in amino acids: CASSLRESWDEKLFF. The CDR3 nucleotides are TGTGCCAGCAGCTTGAGGGAAAGCTGGGATGAAAAACTGTTTTTT.

The CDR3, as DNA: TGTGCCAGCAGCAGAACCGGGGGGACTCAAAACCACAATGAGCAGTTCTTC. Protein product: CASSRTGGTQNHNEQFF. This chain connects TRBV7-2 to TRBJ2-1, with TRBD2 matching over 7 bases. The CDR3 has 17 residues. From germline, CDR1 is SGHTA and CDR2 FQGNSA. J gave up 5 bases and V 5 bases, and 15 bases lay outside the gene matches.

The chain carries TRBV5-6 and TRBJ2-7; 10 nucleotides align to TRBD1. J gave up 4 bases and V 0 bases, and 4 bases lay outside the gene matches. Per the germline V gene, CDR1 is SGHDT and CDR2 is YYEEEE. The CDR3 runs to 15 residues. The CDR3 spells CASSLAGQGNYEQYF. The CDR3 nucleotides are TGTGCCAGCAGCTTGGCGGGACAGGGGAATTACGAGCAGTACTTC.

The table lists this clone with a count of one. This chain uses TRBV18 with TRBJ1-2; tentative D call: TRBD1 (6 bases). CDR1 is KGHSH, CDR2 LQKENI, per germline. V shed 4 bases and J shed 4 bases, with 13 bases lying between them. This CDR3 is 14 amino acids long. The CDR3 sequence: CASSLLDSSYGYTF. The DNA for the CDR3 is TGTGCCAGCTCACTTCTGGACAGCTCCTATGGCTACACCTTC.

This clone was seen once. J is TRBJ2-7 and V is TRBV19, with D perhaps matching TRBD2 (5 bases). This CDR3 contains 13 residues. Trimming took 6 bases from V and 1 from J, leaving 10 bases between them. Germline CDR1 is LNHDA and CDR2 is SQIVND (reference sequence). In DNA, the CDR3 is TGTGCCAGTAGCGGGATGATGTCCTACGAGCAGTACTTC. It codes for CASSGMMSYEQYF.

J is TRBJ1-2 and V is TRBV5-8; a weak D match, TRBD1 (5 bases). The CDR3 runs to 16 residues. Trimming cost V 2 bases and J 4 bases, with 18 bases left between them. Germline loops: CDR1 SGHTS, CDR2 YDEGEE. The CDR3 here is CASSLVLTAAIYGYTF. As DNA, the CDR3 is TGTGCCAGCAGCTTAGTACTGACAGCAGCGATCTATGGCTACACCTTC.